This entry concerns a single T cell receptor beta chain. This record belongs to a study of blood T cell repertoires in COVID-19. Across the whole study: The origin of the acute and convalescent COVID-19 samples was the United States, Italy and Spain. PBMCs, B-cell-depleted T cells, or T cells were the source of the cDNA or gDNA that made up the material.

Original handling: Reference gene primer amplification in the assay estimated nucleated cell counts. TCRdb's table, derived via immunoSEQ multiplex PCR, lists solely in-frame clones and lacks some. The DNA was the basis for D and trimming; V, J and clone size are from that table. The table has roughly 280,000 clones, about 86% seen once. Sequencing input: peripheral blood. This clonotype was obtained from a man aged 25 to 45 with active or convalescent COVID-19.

The CDR3 spells CASSPLGTGDSGNTIYF. The CDR3 DNA is TGTGCCAGCTCACCACTTGGTACAGGGGACTCTGGAAACACCATATATTTT. The chain couples TRBV18 to TRBJ1-3; 7 positions match TRBD1. The CDR3 runs 17 residues. Germline V gene lookup returns CDR1 KGHSH and CDR2 LQKENI. Germline trimming cut 1 base from V and 0 bases from J; bases unmatched to any gene: 6.